This T cell receptor beta chain was found in a study of read filtering for tumor transcriptome and immune sequencing (dated by TCRdb to about 2020). The study in broad terms: Of the patients in the cohort, about 16 were male and over twelve were female, and their mean age was about 69 years, with a range of about 47 to 85. Under revised international staging, roughly 8 patients fell into R-ISS I, some 15 into R-ISS II and about 7 into R-ISS III. After DNase treatment, whole-transcriptome libraries were prepared with the TruSeq RNA Access Library Prep Kit. TCR-region mapped reads per sample ranged from about 4.05 to 11 million with IR-seq versus only about 85 to 1,300 with RNA-seq. Using the same bone marrow samples, the study ran both targeted immune repertoire sequencing and bulk whole-transcriptome sequencing and then compared the TCR repertoires from each method. As a main aim, a read-filtering strategy for immune repertoire data was addressed, with the specific question being whether clonotypes supported by a single read should be removed.

The CDR3 numbers 13 residues from cysteine through phenylalanine. Solely the CDR3 DNA is kept, with 39 bases framed from the first base. The germline V gene (reference sequence) sets CDR1 to DFQATT and CDR2 to SNEGSKA. V and J lose 4 bases and 1 base, and a span of 11 bases separates them. Every patient had bone marrow sampled at the time of active disease. Bone marrow mononuclear cells were isolated by Ficoll-Hypaque density gradient centrifugation. Myeloma plasma cells were removed and CD138-negative cells were collected by negative selection after labeling with CD138 magnetic microbeads on a MACS separator. Flow cytometry with CD138 antibodies on an Attune NxT was used to check how pure the isolated cells were. Total RNA was extracted using TRIzol reagent and was quantified on a NanoDrop spectrophotometer. Paired RNA-seq and IR-seq were performed on each patient's CD138-negative bone marrow sample.

What the research found in general, with its limitations: In IR-seq, around 80% of clonotypes but 3% to 4.5% of total reads were represented by single-read clonotypes, whereas in RNA-seq, around three quarters of clonotypes and approximately 40% of reads were represented by single-read clonotypes. The correlation between IR-seq and RNA-seq shared clonotype proportions was increased by removal of single-read clonotypes. Clonotypes were captured by IR-seq at much higher depth and more reliably than by RNA-seq, and smaller IR-seq throughput was sufficient for identification of most shared clonotypes. The sorted CD138-negative fraction was composed of a mixed bone marrow immune population rather than of purified T cells.

Starting from around 420 ng RNA, TCR libraries were constructed with the Immunoverse kit using molecular barcoded adaptors that cover the alpha/delta and beta/gamma chains. The same RNA used for transcriptome sequencing was used for TCR library preparation. Sequencing of the TCR libraries was done on an Illumina HiSeq 4000 with 2 x 150 cycles. Regarding the original processing steps: MiXCR aligned TCR reads to human V, D, J and C references and assembled the aligned reads into CDR3 clonotypes, with quality filtering and error correction included. The tcR package in R was used for analysis of clonotype counts and gene usage diversity. For inspection of raw mapping reads, RNA-seq reads were mapped by STAR aligner version 2.5.3a onto GRCh37 of the human genome. IR-seq fastq files were randomly downsampled with Seqtk 1.3 to test the effect of sequencing depth on detected clonotypes. Through fastp at Q25 and MiXCR, TCRdb rebuilt clones from the public reads, retaining in-frame beta chains. Records with the same CDR3 protein are collapsed into one entry carrying the most frequent genes and DNA. V and J calls and clone size were set by TCRdb, not the authors. The sample includes 57,000 or so distinct CDR3 sequences, with about 19% observed a single time. The top ten clones comprise around 15% of the sample.

This clonotype was found a few times. Its cognate antigen has yet to be identified. Within one base of it there is no much larger clone, and no base qualities were kept. Recombination connected TRBV20-1 to TRBJ2-7; the best D guess is TRBD1, with 6 bases matching. Sequencing input: a population of CD138-negative cells sorted from bone marrow. The cell subset or site label, as the study defines it: bone marrow mononuclear cells depleted of CD138+ plasma/myeloma cells by negative magnetic selection. The source is a donor over 35 with multiple myeloma. The DNA sequence is as follows: TGCAGTGCTATCGGGACATCATCCTACGAGCAGTACTTC. Its protein reads: CSAIGTSSYEQYF.